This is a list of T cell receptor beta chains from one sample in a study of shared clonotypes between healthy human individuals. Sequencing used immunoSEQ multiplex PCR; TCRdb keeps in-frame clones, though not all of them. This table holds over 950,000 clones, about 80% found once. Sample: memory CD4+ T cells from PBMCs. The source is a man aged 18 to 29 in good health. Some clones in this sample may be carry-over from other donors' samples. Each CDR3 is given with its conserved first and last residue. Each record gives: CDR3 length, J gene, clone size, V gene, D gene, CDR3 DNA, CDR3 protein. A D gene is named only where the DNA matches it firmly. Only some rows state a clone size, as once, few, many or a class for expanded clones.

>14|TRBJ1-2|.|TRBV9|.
TGTGCCAGCAGCGTAGGCGTCGGCACCCATGGCTACACCTTC
CASSVGVGTHGYTF
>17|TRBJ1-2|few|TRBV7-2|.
TGTGCCAGCAGCTTAGATAGTCAGGAAGGAAGGCTTGGGGGCTACACCTTC
CASSLDSQEGRLGGYTF
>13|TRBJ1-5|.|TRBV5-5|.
TGTGCCAGTAGCTTAGATAGCAATCAGCCCCAGCATTTT
CASSLDSNQPQHF
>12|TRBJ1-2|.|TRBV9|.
TGTGCCAGCAGCGCTACAGGTTATGGCTACACCTTC
CASSATGYGYTF
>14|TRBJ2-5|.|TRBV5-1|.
TGCGCCAGCAGCGCTAGGAGGGGGCTGGGGACCCAGTACTTC
CASSARRGLGTQYF
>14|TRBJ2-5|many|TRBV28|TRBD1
TGTGCCAGCAGTTTACGGGACAGGGGTCAGACCCAGTACTTC
CASSLRDRGQTQYF
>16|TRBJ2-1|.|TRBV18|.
TGTGCCAGCTCACCAAACTTAATGGGTCCATCCAATGAGCAGTTCTTC
CASSPNLMGPSNEQFF
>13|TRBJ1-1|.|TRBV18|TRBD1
TGTGCCAGCTCAGGAGGGGGCCGGACTGAAGCTTTCTTT
CASSGGGRTEAFF
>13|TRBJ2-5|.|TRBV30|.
TGTGCCTGGAGTGTACATCCGCGGGGGACCCAGTACTTC
CAWSVHPRGTQYF
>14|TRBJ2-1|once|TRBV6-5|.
TGTGCCAGCAGTTACTCTAGCGGAAACAATGAGCAGTTCTTC
CASSYSSGNNEQFF
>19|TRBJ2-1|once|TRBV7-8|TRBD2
TGTGCCAGCAGCTTAGGCCGCGTTAGCGGGAGGGTTTCCTACAATGAGCAGTTCTTC
CASSLGRVSGRVSYNEQFF
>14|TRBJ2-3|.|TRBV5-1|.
TGCGCCAGCGGCGGGGCAACTAGCACAGATACGCAGTATTTT
CASGGATSTDTQYF
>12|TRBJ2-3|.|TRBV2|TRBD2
TGTGCCAGCTTGAGACTAGCGGATACGCAGTATTTT
CASLRLADTQYF
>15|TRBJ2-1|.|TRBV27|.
TGTGCCAGCAGTTCAGGGGCTAGCGGAGGAAATGAGCAGTTCTTC
CASSSGASGGNEQFF
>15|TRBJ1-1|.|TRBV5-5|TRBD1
TGTGCCAGCAGCCGCCGTGGACAGGGGATAGCTGAAGCTTTCTTT
CASSRRGQGIAEAFF
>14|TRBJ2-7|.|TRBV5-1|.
TGCGCCAGCAGCCCCGGTCCGGACCAGTACGAGCAGTACTTC
CASSPGPDQYEQYF
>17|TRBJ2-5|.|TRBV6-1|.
TGTGCCAGCAGTGAACTGGCTACGCGAGAGAGAGGCGAGACCCAGTACTTC
CASSELATRERGETQYF
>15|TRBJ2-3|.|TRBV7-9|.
TGTGCCAGCAGCTTAATTAGCGCTGTCACGAATACGCAGTATTTT
CASSLISAVTNTQYF
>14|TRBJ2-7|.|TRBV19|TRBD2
TGTGCCAGTAGTATCGGGCTAGCGGGGTACGAGCAGTACTTC
CASSIGLAGYEQYF
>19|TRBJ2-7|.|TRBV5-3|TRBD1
TGTGCCAGAAGCCCGGACAGGGTGATCATCTGCCCGAAGTACTACGAGCAGTACTTC
CARSPDRVIICPKYYEQYF
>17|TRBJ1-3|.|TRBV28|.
TGTGCCAGCAGTTACCCCCAGGGTAGTCCCTCTGGAAACACCATATATTTT
CASSYPQGSPSGNTIYF
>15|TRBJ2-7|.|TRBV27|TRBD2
TGTGCCAGCAGTCTTACTTCTAGCGGACCCTACGAGCAGTACTTC
CASSLTSSGPYEQYF
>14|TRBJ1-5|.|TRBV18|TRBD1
TGTGCCAGCTCACCAGGACAGGCACCTCAGCCCCAGCATTTT
CASSPGQAPQPQHF
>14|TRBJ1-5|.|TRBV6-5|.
TGTGCCAGCAGAGTGGGACACGGGAATCAGCCCCAGCATTTT
CASRVGHGNQPQHF
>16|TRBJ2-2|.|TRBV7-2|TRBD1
TGTGCCAGCAGCTTACTCGGGACAGGGAACACCGGGGAGCTGTTTTTT
CASSLLGTGNTGELFF
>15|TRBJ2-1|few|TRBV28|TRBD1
TGTGCCAGCAGTACTACCGGGACAGGGGGCTATGAGCAGTTCTTC
CASSTTGTGGYEQFF
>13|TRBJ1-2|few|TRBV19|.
TGTGCCAGTAGTATGGAGGCGTACTATGGCTACACCTTC
CASSMEAYYGYTF
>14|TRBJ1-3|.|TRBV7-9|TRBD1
TGTGCCAGCAGCCGACAGGGCTCGGGAAACACCATATATTTT
CASSRQGSGNTIYF
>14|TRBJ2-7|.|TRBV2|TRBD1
TGTGCCAGCAGTGGTGGGGTCAGGGGGAACGAGCAGTACTTC
CASSGGVRGNEQYF
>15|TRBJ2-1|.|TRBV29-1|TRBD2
TGCAGCGTCGCCCTTGGAGCGGGAGGTACATATGAGCAGTTCTTC
CSVALGAGGTYEQFF
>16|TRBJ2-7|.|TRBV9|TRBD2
TGTGCCAGCAGCGTAGGGTCCGGTGCGGGGGCCTACGAGCAGTACTTC
CASSVGSGAGAYEQYF
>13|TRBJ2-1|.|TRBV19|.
TGTGCCAGTAGTATTGTGTGGGGAAATGAGCAGTTCTTC
CASSIVWGNEQFF
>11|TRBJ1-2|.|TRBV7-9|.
TGTGCCAGCAGCCCAGATCGACAGGCCACCTTC
CASSPDRQATF
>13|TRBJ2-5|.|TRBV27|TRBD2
TGTGCCAGCAAGGTGGGCGGGGGAAAGACCCAGTACTTC
CASKVGGGKTQYF
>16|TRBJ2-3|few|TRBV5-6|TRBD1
TGTGCCAGCAGCTTTCAGGACAGGGCGGGCACAGATACGCAGTATTTT
CASSFQDRAGTDTQYF
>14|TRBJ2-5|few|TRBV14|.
TGTGCCAGCGGATTCGGGGGGCCGCAAGAGACCCAGTACTTC
CASGFGGPQETQYF
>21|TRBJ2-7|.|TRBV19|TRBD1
TGTGCCAGTAGTATAGATTGGGGACAGGGGGTGGTAGCGGGAGTTCCCTACGAGCAGTACTTC
CASSIDWGQGVVAGVPYEQYF
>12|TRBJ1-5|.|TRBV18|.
TGTGCCAGCTCAGCCGACAATCAGCCCCAGCATTTT
CASSADNQPQHF
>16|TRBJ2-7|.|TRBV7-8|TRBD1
TGTGCCAGCAGCTTAGCGGGACAGGCAGCACCCTACGAGCAGTACTTC
CASSLAGQAAPYEQYF
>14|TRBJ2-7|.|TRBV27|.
TGTGCCAGCAGTTTGGCAGGGACATCCTACGAGCAGTACTTC
CASSLAGTSYEQYF